This T cell receptor (beta chain) was observed in a study of T-cell reconstitution after alpha-beta-depleted transplantation in children listed by TCRdb under 2016. For the wider study: Using TCR repertoire profiling, the study followed T-cell immune reconstitution in a quantitative way in children after TCRalphabeta/CD19-depleted allogeneic hematopoietic cell transplantation.

Receptor amplification or capture employed PCR. The run used an Illumina HiSeq 2500. TCR libraries were prepared with molecular barcoding, using unique molecular identifiers to normalize TCRbeta repertoire quantification. The public reads were reprocessed in TCRdb via fastp at Q25 and MiXCR, keeping in-frame beta chains. Rows matching on CDR3 protein sequence are summarized as one entry with the most common DNA and genes. The sample table shows over 150,000 distinct CDR3 sequences, and roughly 6% are seen once. The top ten clonotypes cover roughly 4.5% of the sample. This clonotype occurred many times. The target of this receptor is not known. Within one base of it there is no much larger clone, and no base qualities were kept. The paper as a whole reports these results and caveats: The high TCRbeta diversity at day 60 in some patients was ascribed to recipient T cells and intrathymic progenitors that had survived conditioning. Apparently early alphabetaT-cell count recovery about two months after transplant reportedly relied on only several hundred rapidly expanded clones derived from non-depleted graft cells. Over the following months the frequencies of hyperexpanded clones went down, and after one year T-cell counts and TCRbeta diversity were mostly credited to newly produced T cells.

The treatment or condition label of this sample denotes: allogeneic hematopoietic cell transplantation with graft depleted of TCRalphabeta T cells and CD19 B cells. The children who served as transplant recipients had been given grafts of TCRalphabeta/CD19-depleted allogeneic hematopoietic cells. The CDR3, from cysteine to phenylalanine, totals 15 residues. Only the CDR3 DNA is retained, 45 bases long and in frame from the first base. V was cut back by 3 bases and J by 2 bases, leaving a gap of 15 bases between them. From the germline V gene (reference sequence), CDR1 is GTSNPN and CDR2 is SVGIG. Rearrangement joined TRBV30 to TRBJ2-3; no confident D gene assignment can be made. Sequencing used PBMCs, obtained before TCRalphabeta/CD19-depleted stem cell transplant. The clonotype comes from a girl under three years old with combined immunodeficiency, due to receive a stem cell transplant. The CDR3 amino acid sequence is: CAWSRGRNPTDTQYF. The base sequence is TGTGCCTGGAGCCGAGGCCGGAACCCCACAGATACGCAGTATTTT.